This T cell receptor (beta chain) was retrieved from a study of Ad26.COV2.S vaccination and SARS-CoV-2 variants. Overall study: Each vaccinee took Ad26.COV2.S intramuscularly, once or twice 56 days apart.

The V gene's germline CDR1 is GTSNPN and CDR2 SVGIG (reference sequence). V was pared by 2 bases and J by 11 bases, with 9 bases between. The CDR3 consists of 10 residues. The assay was immunoSEQ multiplex PCR, and TCRdb's table has in-frame clones only and misses some. The sample has 300,000 to 400,000 clones; roughly nine tenths are singletons. The sample's treatment: approximately 18 received Ad26.COV2.S at low or high dose, single or two shots; five or six received placebo; per-sample allocation not given. Sampling was performed 63 days after the first vaccine or placebo injection. Sequencing was performed on peripheral blood, taken in a trial of Ad26.COV2.S vaccine versus placebo. The TCR was taken from a person aged 18-65 years who received the Ad26.COV2.S COVID-19 vaccine or a placebo. This rearrangement joins TRBV30 to TRBJ1-1; D remains unclear. The CDR3 nucleotides read TGTGCCTGGAGTCGCGATCGGGCTTTCTTT. The encoded protein is CAWSRDRAFF.